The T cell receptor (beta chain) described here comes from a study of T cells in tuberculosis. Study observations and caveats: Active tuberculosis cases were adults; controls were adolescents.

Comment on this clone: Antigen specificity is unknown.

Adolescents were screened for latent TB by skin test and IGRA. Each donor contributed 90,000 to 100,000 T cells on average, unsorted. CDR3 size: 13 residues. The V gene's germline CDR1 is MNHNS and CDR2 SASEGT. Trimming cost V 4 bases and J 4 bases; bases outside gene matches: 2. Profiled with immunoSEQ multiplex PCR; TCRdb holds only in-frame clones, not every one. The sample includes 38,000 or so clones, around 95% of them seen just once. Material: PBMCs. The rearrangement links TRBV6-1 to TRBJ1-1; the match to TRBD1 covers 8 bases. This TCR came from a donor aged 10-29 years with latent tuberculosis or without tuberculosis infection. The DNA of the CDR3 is TGTGCCAGCAGTGTAGGACAGGGCACTGAAGCTTTCTTT. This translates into CASSVGQGTEAFF.